This T cell receptor beta chain stems from a study of blood T cell repertoires in COVID-19. Overall study context: Material from acute and convalescent COVID-19 was sourced from the United States, Italy and Spain. Nucleic acid was either cDNA or gDNA, and it came from T cells, B-cell-depleted T cells, or PBMCs.

The protocol was immunoSEQ multiplex PCR, while the TCRdb copy is restricted to in-frame clones and leaves out a portion. The sample lists approximately 70,000 clones; 65% to 85% were seen once. CDR1 and CDR2 (germline): SGDLS, YYNGEE. The CDR3 is made up of 14 amino acids. V was cut by 1 base and J by 0 bases, with 6 bases left in between. Patients from Seattle were sampled longitudinally, starting during active infection. Sequencing was carried out using peripheral blood. The gene calls are TRBV9 and TRBJ2-3; unclear D gene. This sequence was found in a man in his sixties with COVID-19, enrolled during active disease. CDR3 residues: CASSVSGSTDTQYF. The CDR3 bases are TGTGCCAGCAGCGTATCTGGCAGCACAGATACGCAGTATTTT. Drawing the rest from reference TRBV9 and TRBJ2-3, the complete variable domain is DSGVTQTPKHLITATGQRVTLRCSPRSGDLSVYWYQQSLDQGLQFLIQYYNGEERAKGNILERFSAQQFPDLHSELNLSSLELGDSALYFCASSVSGSTDTQYFGPGTRLTVL.